This is a list of T cell receptor beta chains from one sample in a study of T cell changes during pregnancy in multiple sclerosis. Profiling relied on immunoSEQ multiplex PCR, and the TCRdb table lists in-frame clones only, not all of them. The sample shows tens of thousands of clones, about 91% of them seen only once. The sample here was CD4+ T cells from peripheral blood mononuclear cells, taken in the third trimester of pregnancy. The receptors derive from a female donor in good health, enrolled as a control in a pregnancy study. The CDR3 runs from the conserved cysteine through the conserved F or W. Each record gives: D gene, V gene, J gene, clone size, CDR3 DNA, CDR3 protein. The D gene is left open where the match is weak. Not all rows give a size; the values are once, few, many and, for expanded clones, a class.

NA,TRBV5-6,TRBJ1-1,NA,TGTGCCAGCAGCTTGACGGGTGGCACTGAAGCTTTCTTT,CASSLTGGTEAFF
TRBD1,TRBV7-2,TRBJ1-2,NA,TGTGCCAGCAGCCCACCGGGACAGGGTGGTGGCTACACCTTC,CASSPPGQGGGYTF
NA,TRBV6-5,TRBJ1-1,NA,TGTGCCAGCAGACGGGATCGGTGGTCGTACACTGAAGCTTTCTTT,CASRRDRWSYTEAFF
NA,TRBV7-2,TRBJ1-1,NA,TGTGCCAGCAGCTTACAGGGGCAGGTGAACACTGAAGCTTTCTTT,CASSLQGQVNTEAFF
TRBD1,TRBV20-1,TRBJ1-2,NA,TGCAGTGCTGACAGGGTTTATGGCTACACCTTC,CSADRVYGYTF
TRBD1,TRBV4-3,TRBJ1-1,NA,TGCGCCAGCAGCCCAGATCCCGGACAGGGGGGTGAAGCTTTCTTT,CASSPDPGQGGEAFF
TRBD2,TRBV7-2,TRBJ2-1,NA,TGTGCCAGCAGCTTAGGGACTAGGAATGAGCAGTTCTTC,CASSLGTRNEQFF
NA,TRBV27,TRBJ2-7,NA,TGTGCCAGTGGTGTGGTGAGGGACTACGAGCAGTACTTC,CASGVVRDYEQYF
NA,TRBV29-1,TRBJ1-3,NA,TGCAGCGTTGAAGATCTTGGAGGATTCGGAAACACCATATATTTT,CSVEDLGGFGNTIYF
NA,TRBV7-2,TRBJ2-7,NA,TGTGCCAGCAGCTTAGTAACTGGTTCTTCCTACTACGAGCAGTACTTC,CASSLVTGSSYYEQYF
TRBD1,TRBV30,TRBJ1-1,NA,TGTGCCTGGAGCGGACAGGGGTCGGGAACTGAAGCTTTCTTT,CAWSGQGSGTEAFF
TRBD1,TRBV19,TRBJ2-7,NA,TGTGCCAGTAGCCCCGGGACAGCTTCCTACGAGCAGTACTTC,CASSPGTASYEQYF
TRBD1,TRBV2,TRBJ1-2,NA,TGTGCCGATACCCGGGACAGGGAGGGCTACACCTTC,CADTRDREGYTF
NA,TRBV6-6,TRBJ1-6,NA,TGTGCCACCCAGGGGATGAATTCACCCCTCCACTTT,CATQGMNSPLHF
NA,TRBV1,TRBJ2-2,NA,TGCACCAGCAGCCAAGAAGGGGGGGCCCCATGTACCGGGGAGCTGTTTTTT,CTSSQEGGAPCTGELFF
TRBD2,TRBV4-3,TRBJ2-5,NA,TGCGCCAGCAGCCAATCTCTAGGGACTAGCGGGGGGTACCAAGAGACCCAGTACTTC,CASSQSLGTSGGYQETQYF
TRBD1,TRBV6-6,TRBJ2-2,NA,TGTGCCAGCAGTTCACTAGGGGGCGCGGGCACCGGGGAGCTGTTTTTT,CASSSLGGAGTGELFF
TRBD1,TRBV19,TRBJ1-2,NA,TGTGCCAGTAGGGACAGGGCGCTTGGCTACACCTTC,CASRDRALGYTF
NA,TRBV4-1,TRBJ2-5,NA,TGCGCCAGCAGCCAAGCGGGACTTAAAGAGACCCAGTACTTC,CASSQAGLKETQYF
NA,TRBV19,TRBJ2-2,NA,TGTGCCAGTAGTGTGGGACAAGGGTGGAAGAACACCGGGGAGCTGTTTTTT,CASSVGQGWKNTGELFF
NA,TRBV14,TRBJ1-3,NA,TGTGCCAGCAGCCTACCTGGAGGACGACGCACCATATATTTT,CASSLPGGRRTIYF
TRBD2,TRBV4-3,TRBJ2-5,NA,TGCGCCAGCAGCCAAGGGCTAGCGGGGGCCTCACAAGAGACCCAGTACTTC,CASSQGLAGASQETQYF
TRBD1,TRBV5-1,TRBJ2-3,NA,TGCGCCAGCAGCTGGGGGACAGGGGCTAGCACAGATACGCAGTATTTT,CASSWGTGASTDTQYF
NA,TRBV25-1,TRBJ2-2,few,TGTGCCAGCAGTGTCCCTCTAGATAATACCGGGGAGCTGTTTTTT,CASSVPLDNTGELFF
NA,TRBV19,TRBJ2-2,NA,TGTGCCAGTAGTATGGGGGACTCGAACACCGGGGAGCTGTTTTTT,CASSMGDSNTGELFF
NA,TRBV6-6,TRBJ1-1,once,TGTGCCAGCAGCCCCCGGACAGCAGACACTGAAGCTTTCTTT,CASSPRTADTEAFF
TRBD1,TRBV7-9,TRBJ2-7,NA,TGTGCCAGCAGCAGAAGCTCGGCAGGGGGCGGCGACGAGCAGTACTTC,CASSRSSAGGGDEQYF
NA,TRBV7-6,TRBJ1-4,NA,TGTGCCAGCAGCCAAGGAGGTGGGAGCACAAATGAAAAACTGTTTTTT,CASSQGGGSTNEKLFF
NA,TRBV7-6,TRBJ1-1,NA,TGTGCCAGCAGCTTAGATCTTAGTGCGGGAGGACGGGCTTTCTTT,CASSLDLSAGGRAFF
NA,TRBV7-9,TRBJ1-1,NA,TGTGCCAGCAGCTTACTCGTGGGGGGTAGTGAAGCTTTCTTT,CASSLLVGGSEAFF
TRBD1,TRBV7-9,TRBJ2-2,once,TGTGCCAGCGGGGGACAGGGTCGGACCGGGGAGCTGTTTTTT,CASGGQGRTGELFF
NA,TRBV2,TRBJ1-5,NA,TGTGCCAGCAGTGCCCAAAGGGGTTATAGCAATCAGCCCCAGCATTTT,CASSAQRGYSNQPQHF
NA,TRBV5-1,TRBJ2-5,NA,TGCGCCAGCACCCGGGGGACAGAACAAGAGACCCAGTACTTC,CASTRGTEQETQYF
NA,TRBV6-1,TRBJ1-5,NA,TGTGCCAGCAGTGATATCGGTAGTTATAGCAATCAGCCCCAGCATTTT,CASSDIGSYSNQPQHF
NA,TRBV9,TRBJ2-1,NA,TGTGCCAGCAGCGCGGGTCCCCTTGATGAGCAGTTCTTC,CASSAGPLDEQFF
TRBD1,TRBV7-9,TRBJ1-4,NA,TGTGCCAGCAGTTCAACAGGGGTCGAAGAAAAACTGTTTTTT,CASSSTGVEEKLFF
TRBD2,TRBV7-9,TRBJ2-7,NA,TGTGCCAGCAGCATTAGCGGGGGGGCGCGGGAGCAGTACTTC,CASSISGGAREQYF
TRBD1,TRBV30,TRBJ1-5,NA,TGTGCCTGGGCCAAACCGGGACAGGGTTCCCTTAGCAATCAGCCCCAGCATTTT,CAWAKPGQGSLSNQPQHF
TRBD2,TRBV6-5,TRBJ2-5,NA,TGTGCCAGCAGAACAGGACTAGCGGGGGTTGAGACCCAGTACTTC,CASRTGLAGVETQYF
TRBD1,TRBV19,TRBJ2-2,once,TGTGCCAGTAGTTTGGCCGGGACAGGGGTTCCCGGGGAGCTGTTTTTT,CASSLAGTGVPGELFF
NA,TRBV30,TRBJ1-2,NA,TGTGCCTGGAGTGTTGGAGGGGCGTCCAACTATGGCTACACCTTC,CAWSVGGASNYGYTF